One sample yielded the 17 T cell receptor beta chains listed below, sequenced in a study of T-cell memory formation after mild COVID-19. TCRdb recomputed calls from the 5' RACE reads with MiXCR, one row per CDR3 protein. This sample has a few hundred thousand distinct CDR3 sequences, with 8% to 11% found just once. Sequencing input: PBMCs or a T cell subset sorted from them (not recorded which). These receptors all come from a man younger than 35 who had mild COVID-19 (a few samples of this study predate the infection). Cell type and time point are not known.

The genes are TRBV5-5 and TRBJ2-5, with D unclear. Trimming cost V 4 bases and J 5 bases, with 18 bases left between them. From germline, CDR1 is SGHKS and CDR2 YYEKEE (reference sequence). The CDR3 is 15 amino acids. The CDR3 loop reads CASSQRTDLGETQYF. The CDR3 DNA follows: TGTGCCAGCAGCCAACGGACGGACCTTGGGGAGACCCAGTACTTC.

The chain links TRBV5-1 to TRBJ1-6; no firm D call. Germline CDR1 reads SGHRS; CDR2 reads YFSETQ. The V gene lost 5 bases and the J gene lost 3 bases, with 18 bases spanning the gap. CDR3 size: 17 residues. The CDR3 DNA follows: TGCGCCAGCAGGCCCACCCTAGGCAGATTCTATAATTCACCCCTCCACTTT. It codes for CASRPTLGRFYNSPLHF.

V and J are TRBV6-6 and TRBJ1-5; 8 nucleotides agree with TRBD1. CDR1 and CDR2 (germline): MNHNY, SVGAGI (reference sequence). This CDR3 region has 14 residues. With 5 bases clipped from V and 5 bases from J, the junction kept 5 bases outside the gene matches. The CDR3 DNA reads TGTGCCAGCAGTCGGACAGGGCCTTATCAGCCCCAGCATTTT. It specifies CASSRTGPYQPQHF.

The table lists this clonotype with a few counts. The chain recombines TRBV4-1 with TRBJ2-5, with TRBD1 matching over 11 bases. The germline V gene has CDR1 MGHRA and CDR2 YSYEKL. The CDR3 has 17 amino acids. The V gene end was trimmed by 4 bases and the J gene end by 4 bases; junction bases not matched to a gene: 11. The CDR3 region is CASSPPHGTGGRETQYF. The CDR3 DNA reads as TGCGCCAGCAGCCCCCCTCACGGGACAGGGGGAAGAGAGACCCAGTACTTC.

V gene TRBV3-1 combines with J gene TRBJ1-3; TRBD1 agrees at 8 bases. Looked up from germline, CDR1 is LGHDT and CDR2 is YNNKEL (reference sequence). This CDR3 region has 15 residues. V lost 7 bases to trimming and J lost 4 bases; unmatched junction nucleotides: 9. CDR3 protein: CASNRQGIDGNTIYF. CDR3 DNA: TGTGCCAGCAACCGACAGGGGATTGACGGAAACACCATATATTTT.

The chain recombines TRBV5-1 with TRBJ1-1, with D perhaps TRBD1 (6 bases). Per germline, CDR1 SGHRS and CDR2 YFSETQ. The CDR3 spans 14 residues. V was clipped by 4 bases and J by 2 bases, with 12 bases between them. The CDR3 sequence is CASSADRSNTEAFF. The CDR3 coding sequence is TGCGCCAGCAGCGCGGACAGAAGTAACACTGAAGCTTTCTTT.

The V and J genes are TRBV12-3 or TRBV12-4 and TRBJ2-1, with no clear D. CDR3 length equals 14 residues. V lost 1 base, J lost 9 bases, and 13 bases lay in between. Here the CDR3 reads CASSLEVASTEQFF. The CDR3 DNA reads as TGTGCCAGCAGTTTAGAAGTCGCGAGCACTGAGCAGTTCTTC.

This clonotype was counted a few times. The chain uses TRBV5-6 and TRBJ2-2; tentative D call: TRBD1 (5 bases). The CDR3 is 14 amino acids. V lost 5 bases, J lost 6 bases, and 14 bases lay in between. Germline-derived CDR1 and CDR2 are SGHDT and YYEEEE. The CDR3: CASRPRGHAGELFF. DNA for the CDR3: TGTGCCAGCAGACCTAGGGGCCACGCCGGGGAGCTGTTTTTT.

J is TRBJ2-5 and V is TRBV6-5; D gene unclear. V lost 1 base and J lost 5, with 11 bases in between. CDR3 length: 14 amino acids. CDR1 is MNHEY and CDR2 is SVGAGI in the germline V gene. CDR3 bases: TGTGCCAGCAGTTACTTTCGGCTGTCGGAGACCCAGTACTTC. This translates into CASSYFRLSETQYF.

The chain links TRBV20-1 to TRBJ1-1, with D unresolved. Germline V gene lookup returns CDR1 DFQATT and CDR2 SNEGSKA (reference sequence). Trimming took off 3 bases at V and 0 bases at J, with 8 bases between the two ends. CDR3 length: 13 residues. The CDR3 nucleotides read TGCAGTGCTAGGGGATCCATGAACACTGAAGCTTTCTTT. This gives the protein CSARGSMNTEAFF.

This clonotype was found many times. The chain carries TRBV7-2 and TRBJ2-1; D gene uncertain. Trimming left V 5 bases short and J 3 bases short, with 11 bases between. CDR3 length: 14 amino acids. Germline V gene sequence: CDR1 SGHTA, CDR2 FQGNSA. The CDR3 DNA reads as TGTGCCAGCAGCCCGAATGGCATCTACAATGAGCAGTTCTTC. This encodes CASSPNGIYNEQFF.

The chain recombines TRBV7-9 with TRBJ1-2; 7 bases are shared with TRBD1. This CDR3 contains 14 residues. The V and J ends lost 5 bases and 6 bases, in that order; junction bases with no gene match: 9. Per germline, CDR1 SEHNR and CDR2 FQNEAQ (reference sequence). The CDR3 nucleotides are TGTGCCAGCAGCCGGGACAGCCTCCTCCATGGCTACACCTTC. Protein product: CASSRDSLLHGYTF. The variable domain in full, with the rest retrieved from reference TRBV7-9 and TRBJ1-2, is DTGVSQNPRHKITKRGQNVTFRCDPISEHNRLYWYRQTLGQGPEFLTYFQNEAQLEKSRLLSDRFSAERPKGSFSTLEIQRTEQGDSAMYLCASSRDSLLHGYTFGSGTRLTVV.

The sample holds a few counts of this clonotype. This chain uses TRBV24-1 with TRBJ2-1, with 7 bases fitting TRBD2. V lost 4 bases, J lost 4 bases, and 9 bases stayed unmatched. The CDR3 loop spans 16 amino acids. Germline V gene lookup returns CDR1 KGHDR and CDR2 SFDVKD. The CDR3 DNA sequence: TGTGCCACCAGTGAGGGAGGGACGGTTCCTTACAATGAGCAGTTCTTC. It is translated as CATSEGGTVPYNEQFF.

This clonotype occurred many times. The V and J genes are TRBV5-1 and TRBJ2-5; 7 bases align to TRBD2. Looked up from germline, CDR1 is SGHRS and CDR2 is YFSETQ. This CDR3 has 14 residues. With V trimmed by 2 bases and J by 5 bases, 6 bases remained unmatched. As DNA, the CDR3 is TGCGCCAGCAGCTTTTCGGGACTATGGGAGACCCAGTACTTC. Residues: CASSFSGLWETQYF.

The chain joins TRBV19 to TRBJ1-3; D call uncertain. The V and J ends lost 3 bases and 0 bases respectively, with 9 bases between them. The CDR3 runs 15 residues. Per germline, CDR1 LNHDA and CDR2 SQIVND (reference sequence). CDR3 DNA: TGTGCCAGTAGTATCGTGAGGGTCTCTGGAAACACCATATATTTT. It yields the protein CASSIVRVSGNTIYF.

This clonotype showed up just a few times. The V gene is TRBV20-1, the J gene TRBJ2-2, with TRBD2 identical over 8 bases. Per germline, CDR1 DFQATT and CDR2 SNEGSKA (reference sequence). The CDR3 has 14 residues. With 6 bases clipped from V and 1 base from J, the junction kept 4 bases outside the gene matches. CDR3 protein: CSASLAGNTGELFF. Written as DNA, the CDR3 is TGCAGTGCGTCTCTAGCGGGGAACACCGGGGAGCTGTTTTTT.

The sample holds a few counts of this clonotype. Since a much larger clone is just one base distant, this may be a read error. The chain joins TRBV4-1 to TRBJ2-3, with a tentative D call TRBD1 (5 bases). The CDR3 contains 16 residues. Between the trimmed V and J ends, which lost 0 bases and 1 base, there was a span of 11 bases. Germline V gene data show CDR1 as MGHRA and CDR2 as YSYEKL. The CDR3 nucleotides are TGCGCCAGCAGCCAAGAGGGGCTCCCTGGCACAGATACGCAGTATTTT. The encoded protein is CASSQEGLPGTDTQYF.